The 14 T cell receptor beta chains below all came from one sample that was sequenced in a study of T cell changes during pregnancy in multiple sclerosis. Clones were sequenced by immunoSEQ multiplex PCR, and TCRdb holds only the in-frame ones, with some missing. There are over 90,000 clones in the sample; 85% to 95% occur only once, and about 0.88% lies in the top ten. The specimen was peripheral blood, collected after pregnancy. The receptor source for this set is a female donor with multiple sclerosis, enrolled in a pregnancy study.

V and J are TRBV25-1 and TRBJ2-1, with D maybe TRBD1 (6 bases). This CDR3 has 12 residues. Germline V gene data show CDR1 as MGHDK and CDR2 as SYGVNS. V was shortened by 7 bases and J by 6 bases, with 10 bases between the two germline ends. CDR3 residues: CASIGQTNEQFF. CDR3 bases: TGTGCCAGCATCGGACAGACCAATGAGCAGTTCTTC.

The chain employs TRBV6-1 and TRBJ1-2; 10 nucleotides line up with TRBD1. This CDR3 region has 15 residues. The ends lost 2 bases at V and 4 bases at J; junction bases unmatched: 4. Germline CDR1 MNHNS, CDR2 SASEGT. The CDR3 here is CASSEPGQGFYGYTF. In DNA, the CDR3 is TGTGCCAGCAGTGAACCGGGACAGGGGTTCTATGGCTACACCTTC.

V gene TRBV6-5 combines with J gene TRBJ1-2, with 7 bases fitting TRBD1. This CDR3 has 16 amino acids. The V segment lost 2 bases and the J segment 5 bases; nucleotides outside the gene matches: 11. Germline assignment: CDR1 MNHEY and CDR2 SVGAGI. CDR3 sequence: CASSYGHGRGIYGYTF. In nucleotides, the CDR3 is TGTGCCAGCAGTTACGGGCACGGCAGGGGGATTTATGGCTACACCTTC.

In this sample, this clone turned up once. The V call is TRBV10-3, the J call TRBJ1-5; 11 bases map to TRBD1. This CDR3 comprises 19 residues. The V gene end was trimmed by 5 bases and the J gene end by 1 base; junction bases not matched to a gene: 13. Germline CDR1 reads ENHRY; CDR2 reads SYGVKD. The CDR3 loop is CAISLSGTGGGKSNQPQHF. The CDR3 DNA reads TGTGCCATCAGTCTCTCCGGGACAGGGGGGGGAAAAAGCAATCAGCCCCAGCATTTT.

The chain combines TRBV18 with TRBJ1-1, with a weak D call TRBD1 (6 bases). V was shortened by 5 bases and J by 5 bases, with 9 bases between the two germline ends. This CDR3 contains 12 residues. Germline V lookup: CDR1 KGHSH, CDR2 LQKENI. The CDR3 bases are TGTGCCAGCTCAGGACAGAGGACTGAAGCTTTCTTT. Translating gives CASSGQRTEAFF.

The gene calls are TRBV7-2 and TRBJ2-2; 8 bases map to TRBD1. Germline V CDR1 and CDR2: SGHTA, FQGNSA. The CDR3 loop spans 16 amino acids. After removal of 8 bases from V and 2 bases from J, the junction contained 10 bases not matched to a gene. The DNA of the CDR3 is TGTGCCAGCCGATCCCAGGGGGCGGTCAACACCGGGGAGCTGTTTTTT. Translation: CASRSQGAVNTGELFF.

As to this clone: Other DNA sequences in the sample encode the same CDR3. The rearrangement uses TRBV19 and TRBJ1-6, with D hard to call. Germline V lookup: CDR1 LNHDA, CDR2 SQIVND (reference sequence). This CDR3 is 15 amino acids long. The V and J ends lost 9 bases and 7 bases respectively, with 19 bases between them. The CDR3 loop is CASKEGAETNSPLHF. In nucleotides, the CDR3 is TGTGCCAGCAAGGAAGGAGCGGAAACCAATTCACCCCTCCACTTT.

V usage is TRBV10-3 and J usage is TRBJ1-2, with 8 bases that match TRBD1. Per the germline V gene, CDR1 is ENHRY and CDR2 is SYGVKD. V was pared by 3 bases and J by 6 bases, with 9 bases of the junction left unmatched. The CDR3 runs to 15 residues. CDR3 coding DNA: TGTGCCATCAGTGAAATGCAGGGGGCGGCTGATGGCTACACCTTC. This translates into CAISEMQGAADGYTF.

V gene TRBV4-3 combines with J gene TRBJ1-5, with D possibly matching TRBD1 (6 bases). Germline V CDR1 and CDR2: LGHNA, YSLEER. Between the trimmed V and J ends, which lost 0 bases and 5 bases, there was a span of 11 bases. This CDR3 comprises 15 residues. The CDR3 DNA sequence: TGCGCCAGCAGCCAAGAGGCAGGGGCCCATCAGCCCCAGCATTTT. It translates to CASSQEAGAHQPQHF.

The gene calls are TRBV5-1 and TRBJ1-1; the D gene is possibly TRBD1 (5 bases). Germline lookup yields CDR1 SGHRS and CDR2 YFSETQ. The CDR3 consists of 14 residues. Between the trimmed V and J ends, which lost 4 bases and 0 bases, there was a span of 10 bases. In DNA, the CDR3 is TGCGCCAGCAGCGCCGACAGCGTGAACACTGAAGCTTTCTTT. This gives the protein CASSADSVNTEAFF. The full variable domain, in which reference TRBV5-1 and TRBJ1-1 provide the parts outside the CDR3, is KAGVTQTPRYLIKTRGQQVTLSCSPISGHRSVSWYQQTPGQGLQFLFEYFSETQRNKGNFPGRFSGRQFSNSRSEMNVSTLELGDSALYLCASSADSVNTEAFFGQGTRLTVV.

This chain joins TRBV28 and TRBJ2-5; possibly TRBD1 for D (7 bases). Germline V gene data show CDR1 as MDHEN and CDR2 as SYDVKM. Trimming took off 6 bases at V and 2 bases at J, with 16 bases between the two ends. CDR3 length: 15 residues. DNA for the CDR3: TGTGCCAGCAGGGGGGCGCGGGACAGACAAGAGACCCAGTACTTC. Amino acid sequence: CASRGARDRQETQYF. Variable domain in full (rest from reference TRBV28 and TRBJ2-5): DVKVTQSSRYLVKRTGEKVFLECVQDMDHENMFWYRQDPGLGLRLIYFSYDVKMKEKGDIPEGYSVSREKKERFSLILESASTNQTSMYLCASRGARDRQETQYFGPGTRLLVL.

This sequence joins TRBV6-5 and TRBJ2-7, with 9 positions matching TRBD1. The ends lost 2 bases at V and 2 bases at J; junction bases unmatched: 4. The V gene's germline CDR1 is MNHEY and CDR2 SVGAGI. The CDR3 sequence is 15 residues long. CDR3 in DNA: TGTGCCAGCAGTTACGCCGGGACAGGGACCTACGAGCAGTACTTC. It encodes CASSYAGTGTYEQYF.

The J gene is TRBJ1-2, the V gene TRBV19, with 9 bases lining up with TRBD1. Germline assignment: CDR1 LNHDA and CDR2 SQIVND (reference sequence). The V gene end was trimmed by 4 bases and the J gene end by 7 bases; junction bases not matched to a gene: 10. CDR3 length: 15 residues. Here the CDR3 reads CASSTPDRGGFGYTF. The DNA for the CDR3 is TGTGCCAGTAGTACCCCGGACAGGGGAGGTTTTGGCTACACCTTC.

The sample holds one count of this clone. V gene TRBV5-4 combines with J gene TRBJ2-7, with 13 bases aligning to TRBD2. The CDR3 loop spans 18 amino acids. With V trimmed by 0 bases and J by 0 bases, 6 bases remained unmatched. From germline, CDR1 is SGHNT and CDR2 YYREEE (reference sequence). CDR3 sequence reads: CASSLAGLAGKNSYEQYF. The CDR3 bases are TGTGCCAGCAGCTTGGCGGGACTAGCGGGGAAAAACTCCTACGAGCAGTACTTC.